A single sample is the source of the 26 T cell receptor beta chains below, sequenced in a study of shared clonotypes between healthy human individuals. Data came from immunoSEQ multiplex PCR; TCRdb stores just in-frame clones and leaves some out. The table records approximately 980,000 clones, over 60% of them present only once. Sequenced material: memory CD4+ T cells sorted from blood. Subset noted: CD45RA-negative fraction. The receptors were gathered from a man aged 18 to 35 in good health.

The CDR3 sequence: CASSFAGYSNQPQHF. The CDR3 DNA reads as TGTGCCAGCAGTTTTGCGGGATATAGCAATCAGCCCCAGCATTTT. The chain employs TRBV28 and TRBJ1-5; D is unclear. V gave up 3 bases and J gave up 0 bases, with 9 bases separating them. Germline CDR1 MDHEN, CDR2 SYDVKM. The CDR3 contains 15 residues.

The DNA of the CDR3 is TGTGCCAGCAGTCTCGGGACTAGCGGGAGGGCCGTCTACGAGCAGTACTTC. Translating gives CASSLGTSGRAVYEQYF. V gene TRBV27 combines with J gene TRBJ2-7; TRBD2 aligns across 16 bases. CDR1 is MNHEY, CDR2 SMNVEV, per germline (reference sequence). CDR3 size: 17 residues. Trimming cost V 5 bases and J 3 bases; bases outside gene matches: 7.

This rearrangement joins TRBV16 to TRBJ2-7; 9 bases match TRBD2. With 0 bases clipped from V and 7 bases from J, the junction kept 7 bases outside the gene matches. This CDR3 region has 15 residues. Germline V lookup: CDR1 KGHSY, CDR2 FQNENV. The CDR3 DNA follows: TGTGCCAGCAGCCAATCGGGTAGCGGGAGTGGAGAGCAGTACTTC. Encoded protein: CASSQSGSGSGEQYF.

V gene TRBV9 combines with J gene TRBJ1-2, with a possible D match to TRBD1 (5 bases). Trimming removed 3 bases from V and 4 bases from J, with 16 bases in between. In germline, CDR1 is SGDLS, CDR2 YYNGEE. The CDR3 is made up of 15 amino acids. CDR3 DNA sequence: TGTGCCAGCAGCGCCCCAGGGACCGGCGCCTATGGCTACACCTTC. Translated, it gives CASSAPGTGAYGYTF.

J is TRBJ1-1 and V is TRBV5-1, with no clear D. CDR1 is SGHRS, CDR2 YFSETQ, per germline. The CDR3 extends over 12 amino acids. V was shortened by 0 bases and J by 11 bases, with 11 bases between the two germline ends. The CDR3 loop is CASSLGPHGAFF. Written as DNA, the CDR3 is TGCGCCAGCAGCTTGGGACCCCACGGGGCTTTCTTT.

This rearrangement joins TRBV10-3 to TRBJ1-1; 7 nucleotides line up with TRBD1. The CDR3 totals 14 residues. J lost 13 bases, V lost 4 bases, and 15 bases had no gene match. Germline V lookup: CDR1 ENHRY, CDR2 SYGVKD. CDR3 coding DNA: TGTGCCATCAGTGGTTCCGGGACAGCGGCTGGAGATTTCTTT. The encoded protein is CAISGSGTAAGDFF.

The chain has TRBV28 and TRBJ2-2, with a tentative D call TRBD2 (6 bases). The CDR3 loop spans 15 amino acids. Germline V CDR1 and CDR2: MDHEN, SYDVKM. V was trimmed by 3 bases and J by 7 bases, leaving 15 bases between them. The CDR3 spells CASSFGGETLGELFF. DNA of the CDR3: TGTGCCAGCAGTTTCGGCGGGGAAACCCTCGGGGAGCTGTTTTTT.

The V call is TRBV28, the J call TRBJ2-2; a weak D match, TRBD2 (5 bases). V was cut by 1 base and J by 2 bases, with 11 bases left in between. The germline V gene encodes CDR1 MDHEN and CDR2 SYDVKM. CDR3 length: 16 amino acids. The CDR3 DNA reads TGTGCCAGCAGTTTATCGGGAAGGTTAAACACCGGGGAGCTGTTTTTT. It codes for CASSLSGRLNTGELFF.

On this clone itself: The identical CDR3 is also encoded by other nucleotide sequences in the sample. The chain links TRBV29-1 to TRBJ1-1; possibly TRBD1 for D (6 bases). This CDR3 is built from 13 residues. Germline CDR1 SQVTM, CDR2 ANQGSEA. Deletions cut 6 bases from V and 0 bases from J, with 11 bases between. CDR3 in DNA: TGCAGCGTACTCAGGGGTCTGAACACTGAAGCTTTCTTT. Protein: CSVLRGLNTEAFF.

V gene TRBV28 combines with J gene TRBJ2-7, with 7 positions matching TRBD2. V was clipped by 2 bases and J by 4 bases; unmatched bases: 8. Germline V CDR1 and CDR2: MDHEN, SYDVKM. The CDR3 sequence is 15 residues long. DNA of the CDR3: TGTGCCAGCAGTTTACGGGCTAGCGGCGTTTACGAGCAGTACTTC. Translating it yields CASSLRASGVYEQYF.

The V call is TRBV5-1, the J call TRBJ2-7; 9 nucleotides agree with TRBD2. Germline V gives CDR1 SGHRS, CDR2 YFSETQ. The J segment lost 1 base and the V segment lost 5 bases, leaving 4 bases of the junction unmatched. This CDR3 is built from 14 residues. As DNA, the CDR3 is TGCGCCAGCAGGCGGACTAGCGCTTCCTACGAGCAGTACTTC. This sequence encodes CASRRTSASYEQYF.

V gene TRBV7-8 combines with J gene TRBJ1-1; unclear D gene. The length of the CDR3 is 16 residues. Germline V gene sequence: CDR1 SGHVS, CDR2 FQNEAQ. The ends were cut back, 3 bases at V and 0 bases at J, with 14 bases in the middle. The CDR3 DNA follows: TGTGCCAGCAGCTTTCCCCGGGGAGGGCTGAACACTGAAGCTTTCTTT. This gives the protein CASSFPRGGLNTEAFF.

This clone has a handful of counts. The chain has TRBV7-2 and TRBJ2-3, with D hard to call. V was trimmed by 6 bases and J by 8 bases, leaving 15 bases between them. The CDR3 sequence is 13 residues long. The V gene's germline CDR1 is SGHTA and CDR2 FQGNSA. Here the CDR3 reads CASRRSRPGTQYF. In DNA form, the CDR3 reads TGTGCCAGCAGACGGTCAAGGCCGGGTACGCAGTATTTT.

The genes are TRBV28 and TRBJ1-1, with unresolved D. Germline V gene sequence: CDR1 MDHEN, CDR2 SYDVKM. V lost 2 bases to trimming and J lost 7 bases, with 8 bases between them. The CDR3 is made up of 12 amino acids. The CDR3, as DNA: TGTGCCAGCAGTTTACTTACCGGTGAAGCTTTCTTT. Protein sequence: CASSLLTGEAFF.

The genes are TRBV15 and TRBJ1-4; a possible D gene is TRBD1 (5 bases). This CDR3 is built from 15 residues. V lost 0 bases, J lost 4 bases, and 9 bases lay in between. Germline CDR1 LNHNV, CDR2 YYDKDF (reference sequence). CDR3 sequence reads: CATSRDLGVNEKLFF. The CDR3 DNA reads TGTGCCACCAGCAGAGATCTGGGGGTTAATGAAAAACTGTTTTTT.

The rearrangement uses TRBV5-1 and TRBJ1-6; possibly TRBD1 for D (5 bases). The germline gives CDR1 SGHRS, CDR2 YFSETQ. The V gene lost 0 bases and the J gene lost 8 bases, with 12 bases spanning the gap. The length of the CDR3 is 15 residues. DNA of the CDR3: TGCGCCAGCAGCTTGGCCCCCAGGGAGTATTCACCCCTCCACTTT. Protein product: CASSLAPREYSPLHF.

J is TRBJ2-2 and V is TRBV9; TRBD1 matches at 10 bases. In germline, CDR1 is SGDLS, CDR2 YYNGEE. The CDR3 loop spans 15 amino acids. With 4 bases clipped from V and 3 bases from J, the junction kept 3 bases outside the gene matches. CDR3 sequence: CASSLGQGDTGELFF. The CDR3 DNA sequence: TGTGCCAGCAGCCTAGGACAGGGGGACACCGGGGAGCTGTTTTTT. Full variable domain (rest looked up from reference TRBV9 and TRBJ2-2): DSGVTQTPKHLITATGQRVTLRCSPRSGDLSVYWYQQSLDQGLQFLIQYYNGEERAKGNILERFSAQQFPDLHSELNLSSLELGDSALYFCASSLGQGDTGELFFGEGSRLTVL.

This rearrangement joins TRBV2 to TRBJ1-3; no clear D. Trimming left V 2 bases short and J 0 bases short, with 8 bases between. CDR1 and CDR2 from the germline V gene are SNHLY and FYNNEI. The CDR3 covers 15 residues. In DNA, the CDR3 is TGTGCCAGCAGTGAACGGATCAGCTCTGGAAACACCATATATTTT. It yields the protein CASSERISSGNTIYF.

The chain recombines TRBV11-1 with TRBJ2-3, with TRBD2 matching over 10 bases. The germline CDR1 and CDR2 sequences are SGHAT and FQDESV (reference sequence). The CDR3 length is 15 residues. Trimming at V came to 3 bases and at J to 3 bases, leaving 3 bases not matched to a gene. CDR3 in DNA: TGTGCCAGCAGCTTGAGCGGGGGGGCAACAGATACGCAGTATTTT. Translating gives CASSLSGGATDTQYF.

Points on this clone: Possible read error: a much larger clone is one base away. The CDR3 region has the DNA TGTGCCAGCAGCCTGACAGGGAGCTCCTACAATGAGCAGTTCTTC. Translation: CASSLTGSSYNEQFF. This rearrangement joins TRBV2 to TRBJ2-1; 7 bases align to TRBD1. CDR1 is SNHLY, CDR2 FYNNEI, per germline. The J segment lost 0 bases and the V segment lost 6 bases, leaving 5 bases of the junction unmatched. The CDR3 is 15 residues long.

This chain uses TRBV2 with TRBJ1-4; TRBD1 matches at 10 bases. Germline V gives CDR1 SNHLY, CDR2 FYNNEI. V trimming: 4 bases; J trimming: 8 bases; junction bases outside the gene matches: 7. CDR3 length: 15 residues. CDR3 in amino acids: CASSGTGGMREKLFF. The CDR3 DNA sequence: TGTGCCAGCAGTGGGACAGGGGGTATGAGAGAAAAACTGTTTTTT.

The V call is TRBV28, the J call TRBJ1-4, with TRBD1 matching over 11 bases. Germline values: CDR1 MDHEN, CDR2 SYDVKM. Unmatched junction bases numbered 23, after V lost 4 bases and J lost 4 bases. The CDR3 runs 22 residues. As DNA, the CDR3 is TGTGCCAGCAGTTATGAATACCCCTCCTTAGGGGACAGGGGGTCCGGTAATGAAAAACTGTTTTTT. Its translation is CASSYEYPSLGDRGSGNEKLFF.

The V gene is TRBV27, the J gene TRBJ1-2; 11 nucleotides match TRBD1. Germline CDR1 is MNHEY and CDR2 is SMNVEV (reference sequence). This CDR3 comprises 18 residues. V dropped 5 bases and J dropped 6; count of bases not matched to a gene: 17. CDR3 nucleotide sequence: TGTGCCAGCAGTCATAAAAAGACTCCCGGGACAGGGGGGAATGGCTACACCTTC. Residues: CASSHKKTPGTGGNGYTF.

This chain joins TRBV7-6 and TRBJ1-5; 10 bases fit TRBD1. V gave up 5 bases and J gave up 2 bases; unmatched junction bases: 12. CDR3 length: 18 residues. Looked up from germline, CDR1 is SGHVS and CDR2 is FNYEAQ. The CDR3 protein is CASSALPGTGDGNQPQHF. The CDR3 DNA reads TGTGCCAGCAGCGCCCTCCCCGGGACAGGGGATGGCAATCAGCCCCAGCATTTT.

The sample holds a few counts of this clone. The genes are TRBV18 and TRBJ1-4; TRBD1 agrees at 7 bases. V dropped 0 bases and J dropped 11; count of bases not matched to a gene: 9. CDR1 and CDR2 from the germline V gene are KGHSH and LQKENI. This CDR3 comprises 15 residues. CDR3 bases: TGTGCCAGCTCACCACCGAAGACAGGGTCAGAGAAACTGTTTTTT. Translation: CASSPPKTGSEKLFF.

This clone has just a few counts. V gene TRBV28 combines with J gene TRBJ1-3, with 9 bases fitting TRBD1. Losses at the gene ends were 7 bases for V and 3 bases for J; bases not matched to a gene: 7. Germline CDR1 and CDR2: MDHEN and SYDVKM. There are 15 residues in the CDR3. CDR3 region: CASTEQGAGGNTIYF. As DNA, the CDR3 is TGTGCCAGCACCGAACAGGGGGCCGGTGGAAACACCATATATTTT. Full variable domain (missing parts from reference TRBV28 and TRBJ1-3): DVKVTQSSRYLVKRTGEKVFLECVQDMDHENMFWYRQDPGLGLRLIYFSYDVKMKEKGDIPEGYSVSREKKERFSLILESASTNQTSMYLCASTEQGAGGNTIYFGEGSWLTVV.